One sample yielded the 32 T cell receptor beta chains listed below, sequenced in a study of blood T cells in healthy people across ages. Then a second PCR, running about 6 to 11 cycles, was carried out with a sample-barcoded 5' primer and a J-beta primer mix. TCRdb reanalysed the 5' RACE reads using MiXCR and keeps one entry per CDR3 protein. Altogether fewer than 1,000,000 distinct CDR3 sequences are present, under 55% being singletons, with the ten largest covering nearly 20%. Specimen: blood. These receptors originate from a man aged 55 to 70 in good health.

The chain couples TRBV7-2 to TRBJ1-5; the D is unclear. This CDR3 contains 12 residues. V lost 0 bases to trimming and J lost 7 bases, with 4 bases between them. The germline V gene encodes CDR1 SGHTA and CDR2 FQGNSA. The CDR3, as DNA: TGTGCCAGCAGCTTAGCATGGCAGCCCCAGCATTTT. The encoded protein is CASSLAWQPQHF.

In this sample, this clonotype turned up many times. The CDR3 bases are TGTGCCAGCAGCTTAGCCGGGGGGGCAGAGACCCAGTACTTC. Translation: CASSLAGGAETQYF. The J gene is TRBJ2-5, the V gene TRBV7-2, with TRBD2 matching 8 bases. Germline V gives CDR1 SGHTA, CDR2 FQGNSA. The CDR3 length is 14 residues. V shed 0 bases and J 4 bases; nucleotides not matched to a gene: 1.

This clonotype was counted only a few times. This chain links TRBV10-3 with TRBJ1-2, with D uncertain. The CDR3 has 17 residues. Germline V CDR1 and CDR2: ENHRY, SYGVKD. Deletions cut 0 bases from V and 0 bases from J, with 14 bases between. CDR3 loop: CAISESAIGRTNYGYTF. The CDR3 DNA follows: TGTGCCATCAGTGAGTCGGCGATCGGCAGAACTAACTATGGCTACACCTTC.

The chain links TRBV7-2 to TRBJ1-1; D is ambiguous. Trimming shortened V by 0 bases and J by 5 bases, and 4 bases separated the two germline ends. Germline V CDR1 and CDR2: SGHTA, FQGNSA. The CDR3 is made up of 12 amino acids. The DNA of the CDR3 is TGTGCCAGCAGCTTAGCGTATACTGAAGCTTTCTTT. Translated: CASSLAYTEAFF.

The table lists this clonotype with a count of one. The rearrangement uses TRBV9 and TRBJ2-1; the D gene is possibly TRBD2 (6 bases). Trimming shortened V by 0 bases and J by 5 bases, and 15 bases separated the two germline ends. Germline values: CDR1 SGDLS, CDR2 YYNGEE. CDR3 length equals 16 residues. For the CDR3, the DNA is TGTGCCAGCAGCGTAGCCGGCCGGGGGAGTAACAATGAGCAGTTCTTC. Encoded protein: CASSVAGRGSNNEQFF.

The table lists this clonotype with a few counts. The chain is built from TRBV7-9 and TRBJ2-7; 8 positions match TRBD1. V was clipped by 5 bases and J by 10 bases; unmatched bases: 10. The CDR3 is 13 amino acids. CDR1 and CDR2 from the germline V gene are SEHNR and FQNEAQ (reference sequence). CDR3 coding DNA: TGTGCCAGCAGCCCCGGGACAGGTCCGAATCAGTACTTC. Its translation is CASSPGTGPNQYF.

This clonotype has just a few counts. The chain couples TRBV5-5 to TRBJ2-1; possibly TRBD1 or TRBD2 for D (5 bases each). This CDR3 contains 14 residues. The germline V and J ends were trimmed by 4 bases and 10 bases, with 18 bases remaining between them. Germline CDR1 reads SGHKS; CDR2 reads YYEKEE (reference sequence). The CDR3 sequence is CASSQTAGAREQFF. DNA for the CDR3: TGTGCCAGCAGCCAAACGGCCGGGGCGCGGGAGCAGTTCTTC.

This clonotype was observed many times. The chain carries TRBV20-1 and TRBJ2-7, with 9 bases fitting TRBD2. CDR1 DFQATT and CDR2 SNEGSKA come from the germline V gene (reference sequence). The CDR3 length is 13 residues. The V segment lost 5 bases and the J segment 4 bases; nucleotides outside the gene matches: 6. CDR3 nucleotide sequence: TGCAGTGCTCATCTAGCGGGGTTATACGAGCAGTACTTC. It encodes CSAHLAGLYEQYF.

J is TRBJ2-5 and V is TRBV20-1; D perhaps matches TRBD1 (6 bases). From germline, CDR1 is DFQATT and CDR2 SNEGSKA (reference sequence). The CDR3 is 17 amino acids. Between the trimmed V and J ends, which lost 1 base and 5 bases, there was a span of 23 bases. The CDR3 loop is CSARADRPRSLGETQYF. CDR3 nucleotides: TGCAGTGCTAGAGCCGACAGGCCGAGATCGCTCGGTGAGACCCAGTACTTC.

This clonotype was recorded at least ten times. This chain uses TRBV7-2 with TRBJ2-1; 7 bases are shared with TRBD1. Germline V gene data show CDR1 as SGHTA and CDR2 as FQGNSA. Trimming took 7 bases from V and 1 from J; bases not matched to a gene: 7. This CDR3 has 15 residues. The CDR3 DNA reads TGTGCCAGCAAACTAGGACAGGTATCCTACAATGAGCAGTTCTTC. It is translated as CASKLGQVSYNEQFF.

The genes are TRBV4-3 and TRBJ2-7; D remains ambiguous. From germline, CDR1 is LGHNA and CDR2 YSLEER. This CDR3 is built from 15 residues. The V and J ends lost 0 bases and 0 bases respectively, with 9 bases between them. The CDR3 nucleotides are TGCGCCAGCAGCCAAGATCTCGTAGCCTCCTACGAGCAGTACTTC. It encodes CASSQDLVASYEQYF.

The chain uses TRBV3-1 and TRBJ2-1, with D maybe TRBD2 (6 bases). Gene TRBJ2-7 matches the end of the DNA better, so the J call may be wrong. CDR1 is LGHDT, CDR2 YNNKEL, per germline (reference sequence). This CDR3 region has 16 residues. CDR3 sequence reads: CASSQLEGVSQDEQYF. CDR3 coding DNA: TGTGCCAGCAGCCAATTGGAGGGTGTTTCTCAGGATGAGCAGTACTTC.

CDR3 bases: TGCGCCAGCAGCCAAGATAGGTTCTTAGCCAAAAACATTCAGTACTTC. This sequence encodes CASSQDRFLAKNIQYF. The V and J genes are TRBV4-3 and TRBJ2-4; D remains unclear. The CDR3 runs to 16 residues. V was cut by 0 bases and J by 0 bases, with 9 bases left in between. Germline V gene sequence: CDR1 LGHNA, CDR2 YSLEER.

The gene calls are TRBV3-1 and TRBJ2-5; D not certain. Trimming removed 4 bases at V and 7 bases at J, with 16 bases between. Germline lookup yields CDR1 LGHDT and CDR2 YNNKEL (reference sequence). The CDR3 is 14 amino acids. In nucleotides, the CDR3 is TGTGCCAGCAGCCCAAGGAAGGAGAGAGGGACCCAGTACTTC. As protein: CASSPRKERGTQYF.

This chain joins TRBV12-3 or TRBV12-4 and TRBJ2-1; tentatively, D is TRBD1 (5 bases). Trimming took 4 bases from V and 5 from J, leaving 15 bases between them. The CDR3 contains 15 residues. CDR3 residues: CASSSGGPGNNEQFF. The CDR3 DNA reads as TGTGCCAGCAGTTCGGGTGGGCCAGGGAACAATGAGCAGTTCTTC.

Here the CDR3 reads CASSFGLLYEQYF. For the CDR3, the DNA is TGTGCCAGCAGTTTCGGACTTCTCTACGAGCAGTACTTC. The V call is TRBV6-2 or TRBV6-3, the J call TRBJ2-7; tentative D call: TRBD2 (5 bases). This CDR3 has 13 residues. The ends were cut back, 4 bases at V and 3 bases at J, with 10 bases in the middle. Germline V gives CDR1 MNHEY, CDR2 SVGEGT.

The chain recombines TRBV20-1 with TRBJ1-2; D remains ambiguous. The V gene lost 0 bases and the J gene lost 3 bases, with 14 bases spanning the gap. In germline, CDR1 is DFQATT, CDR2 SNEGSKA (reference sequence). The CDR3 has 15 amino acids. The CDR3 bases are TGCAGTGCTAGAGATCGGCCCTCACGGGACTATGGCTACACCTTC. Amino acids: CSARDRPSRDYGYTF.

This clonotype was recorded a few times. V gene TRBV9 combines with J gene TRBJ2-5; D is unresolved. There are 14 residues in the CDR3. Germline lookup yields CDR1 SGDLS and CDR2 YYNGEE. The V end was cut by 5 bases, the J end by 5 bases, with 16 bases between. CDR3 nucleotide sequence: TGTGCCAGCAGTAAAGCAGGCCCCAGCGAGACCCAGTACTTC. This sequence encodes CASSKAGPSETQYF.

This clonotype was seen a handful of times. The CDR3 DNA reads as TGCAGTGCTAGAGCGGGGCCTAGCGGCTACAATGAGCAGTTCTTC. Translating it yields CSARAGPSGYNEQFF. The V and J genes are TRBV20-1 and TRBJ2-1, with 7 bases lining up with TRBD2. The CDR3 loop spans 15 amino acids. Per germline, CDR1 DFQATT and CDR2 SNEGSKA (reference sequence). V trimming: 1 base; J trimming: 3 bases; junction bases outside the gene matches: 6.

This clonotype occurred many times. This chain links TRBV4-3 with TRBJ2-7; D may be TRBD1 or TRBD2 (5 bases each). Germline values: CDR1 LGHNA, CDR2 YSLEER. V shed 0 bases and J shed 0 bases, with 15 bases lying between them. CDR3 length equals 17 residues. The CDR3 coding sequence is TGCGCCAGCAGCCAAGAGGTCCATGGGACCAGCTCCTACGAGCAGTACTTC. It specifies CASSQEVHGTSSYEQYF.

Only a few counts were recorded for this clonotype. The chain links TRBV7-2 to TRBJ2-7; TRBD2 matches 9 bases. The CDR3 has 15 amino acids. Germline loops: CDR1 SGHTA, CDR2 FQGNSA. The V gene end was trimmed by 1 base and the J gene end by 4 bases; junction bases not matched to a gene: 5. CDR3 loop: CASSLVGTSSYEQYF. The CDR3 nucleotides read TGTGCCAGCAGCTTAGTTGGGACTAGCAGTTACGAGCAGTACTTC. The whole variable domain, filled in from reference TRBV7-2 and TRBJ2-7, reads GAGVSQSPSNKVTEKGKDVELRCDPISGHTALYWYRQSLGQGLEFLIYFQGNSAPDKSGLPSDRFSAERTGGSVSTLTIQRTQQEDSAVYLCASSLVGTSSYEQYFGPGTRLTVT.

The CDR3 loop is CATSGTSGANVLTF. In DNA, the CDR3 is TGTGCCACCAGTGGGACATCTGGGGCCAACGTCCTGACTTTC. The chain is built from TRBV24-1 and TRBJ2-6; TRBD1 is a possible D gene (5 bases). This CDR3 spans 14 amino acids. CDR1 is KGHDR, CDR2 SFDVKD, per germline. V was clipped by 5 bases and J by 1 base, with 5 bases between them.

The V call is TRBV20-1, the J call TRBJ1-2; D remains unclear. The CDR3 consists of 11 residues. V shed 4 bases and J shed 5 bases, with 8 bases lying between them. In germline, CDR1 is DFQATT, CDR2 SNEGSKA (reference sequence). The CDR3 coding sequence is TGCAGTGCTACTCCAAGTTATGGCTACACCTTC. Protein product: CSATPSYGYTF.

A note on this clonotype: Compared with germline, one end of the junction differs, possibly owing to a read error. The J gene is TRBJ2-5, the V gene TRBV2; tentative D call: TRBD2 (6 bases). CDR3 length equals 14 residues. In germline, CDR1 is SNHLY, CDR2 FYNNEI. CDR3 amino acids: CASSPGSSGEIQYF. The CDR3 DNA sequence: TGTGCCAGCTCACCGGGCTCCTCGGGAGAGATCCAGTACTTC. Variable domain in full (rest from reference TRBV2 and TRBJ2-5): EPEVTQTPSHQVTQMGQEVILRCVPISNHLYFYWYRQILGQKVEFLVSFYNNEISEKSEIFDDQFSVERPDGSNFTLKIRSTKLEDSAMYFCASSPGSSGEIQYFGPGTRLLVL.

The V and J genes are TRBV11-2 and TRBJ2-1, with D uncertain. V was pared by 1 base and J by 4 bases, with 8 bases between. This CDR3 contains 14 residues. Germline CDR1 is SGHAT and CDR2 is FQNNGV. DNA for the CDR3: TGTGCCAGCAGCTTAGGATCCACTTACAATGAGCAGTTCTTC. Its protein product is CASSLGSTYNEQFF.

This clonotype was seen a handful of times. It may be a read error: a sequence one base away is much more abundant. The chain links TRBV20-1 to TRBJ2-7; TRBD2 matches at 11 bases. Germline CDR1 and CDR2: DFQATT and SNEGSKA (reference sequence). Losses at the gene ends were 6 bases for V and 7 bases for J; bases not matched to a gene: 8. CDR3 length: 13 residues. The CDR3 region is CSADSGGDNEQYF. CDR3 bases: TGCAGTGCGGATAGCGGGGGGGATAATGAGCAGTACTTC.

This clonotype was counted between two and nine times. CDR3 nucleotides: TGTGCCAGCACCCAGGGACCCTTCGCGGAGACCCAGTACTTC. This encodes CASTQGPFAETQYF. The gene calls are TRBV5-6 and TRBJ2-5; tentatively, D is TRBD1 or TRBD2 (5 bases each). Trimming cost V 6 bases and J 5 bases, with 17 bases left between them. The germline gives CDR1 SGHDT, CDR2 YYEEEE. CDR3 length equals 14 residues.

J is TRBJ2-5 and V is TRBV4-1; the match to TRBD1 covers 8 bases. The J call may be faulty, since TRBJ2-7 better matches the DNA end. The CDR3 loop spans 16 amino acids. Germline V gives CDR1 MGHRA, CDR2 YSYEKL. The CDR3 DNA reads as TGCGCCAGCAGCCTAGAGTTAGGGACAGGACTTTACGAGCAGTACTTC. Its protein product is CASSLELGTGLYEQYF.

This chain connects TRBV13 to TRBJ2-2; D is uncertain. This CDR3 spans 13 amino acids. Between the trimmed V and J ends, which lost 4 bases and 4 bases, there was a span of 7 bases. The germline gives CDR1 PRHDT, CDR2 FYEKMQ (reference sequence). The CDR3 bases are TGTGCCAGCAGCTACGGGCCCACCGGGGAGCTGTTTTTT. This translates into CASSYGPTGELFF.

This clonotype was observed a few times. CDR3 nucleotides: TGTGCCAGCAGCGCACAGGGTTATGGCTACACCTTC. It encodes CASSAQGYGYTF. The chain is built from TRBV7-9 and TRBJ1-2, with a weak D call TRBD1 (6 bases). Trimming stripped 5 bases from V and 5 bases from J, with 9 bases between. The CDR3 covers 12 residues. Germline V lookup: CDR1 SEHNR, CDR2 FQNEAQ (reference sequence).

The chain is built from TRBV7-2 and TRBJ2-3, with 8 bases lining up with TRBD2. The CDR3 runs to 15 residues. CDR1 and CDR2 from the germline V gene are SGHTA and FQGNSA. The V gene end was trimmed by 3 bases and the J gene end by 6 bases; junction bases not matched to a gene: 8. This CDR3 is CASSFGGGRFDTQYF. The DNA for the CDR3 is TGTGCCAGCAGCTTCGGGGGGGGGCGCTTTGATACGCAGTATTTT.

This clonotype was counted between two and nine times. The chain is built from TRBV28 and TRBJ1-5; TRBD1 matches 7 bases. CDR1 and CDR2 from the germline V gene are MDHEN and SYDVKM. With V trimmed by 7 bases and J by 10 bases, 7 bases remained unmatched. This CDR3 comprises 12 residues. The DNA of the CDR3 is TGTGCCAGCAAAAGTGACAGGGCCCCCCAGCATTTT. Translated: CASKSDRAPQHF.